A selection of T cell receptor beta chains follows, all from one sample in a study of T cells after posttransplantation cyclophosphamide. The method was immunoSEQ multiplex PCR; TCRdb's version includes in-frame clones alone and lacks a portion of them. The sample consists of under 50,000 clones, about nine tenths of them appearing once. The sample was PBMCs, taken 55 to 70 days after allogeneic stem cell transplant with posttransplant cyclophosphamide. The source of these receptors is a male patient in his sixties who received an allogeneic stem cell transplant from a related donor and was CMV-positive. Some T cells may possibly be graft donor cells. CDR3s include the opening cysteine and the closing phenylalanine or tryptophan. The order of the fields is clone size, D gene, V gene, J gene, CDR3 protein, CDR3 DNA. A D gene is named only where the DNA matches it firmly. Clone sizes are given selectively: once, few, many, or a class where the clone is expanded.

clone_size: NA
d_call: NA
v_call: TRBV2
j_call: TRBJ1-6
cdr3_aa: CASSLVAPLHF
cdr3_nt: TGTGCCAGCAGCTTGGTGGCCCCCCTCCACTTT

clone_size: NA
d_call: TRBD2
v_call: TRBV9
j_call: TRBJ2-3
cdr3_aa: CASSVDSRGVTDTQYF
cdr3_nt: TGTGCCAGCAGCGTAGATTCCCGGGGGGTCACAGATACGCAGTATTTT

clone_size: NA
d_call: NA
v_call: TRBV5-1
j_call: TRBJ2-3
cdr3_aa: CASSLERWLPTVTDTQYF
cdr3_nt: TGCGCCAGCAGCTTGGAGAGGTGGCTACCTACTGTCACAGATACGCAGTATTTT

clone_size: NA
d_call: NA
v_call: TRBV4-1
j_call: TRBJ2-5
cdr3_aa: CASSQVRDRQETQYF
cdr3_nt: TGCGCCAGCAGCCAAGTGCGGGACAGACAAGAGACCCAGTACTTC

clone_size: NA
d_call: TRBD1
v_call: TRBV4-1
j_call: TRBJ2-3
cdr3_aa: CASSPTDRGTDTQYF
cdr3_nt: TGCGCCAGCAGCCCCACTGACAGGGGAACAGATACGCAGTATTTT

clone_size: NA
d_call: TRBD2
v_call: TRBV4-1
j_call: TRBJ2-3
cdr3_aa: CASSRNLAGGLINTDTQYF
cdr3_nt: TGCGCCAGCAGCCGGAACCTAGCGGGGGGGCTTATTAACACAGATACGCAGTATTTT

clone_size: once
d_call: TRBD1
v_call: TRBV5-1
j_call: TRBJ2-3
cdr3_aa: CASSLNAWDRKTPSTDTQYF
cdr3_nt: TGCGCCAGCAGCTTGAACGCCTGGGACAGGAAAACTCCTAGCACAGATACGCAGTATTTT

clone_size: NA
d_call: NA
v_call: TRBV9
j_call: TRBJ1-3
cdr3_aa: CASSTGGGMNSGNTIYF
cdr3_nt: TGTGCCAGCAGCACGGGGGGTGGGATGAACTCTGGAAACACCATATATTTT

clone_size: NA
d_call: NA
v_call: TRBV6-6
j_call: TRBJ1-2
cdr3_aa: CASSGQGNGYTF
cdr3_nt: TGTGCCAGCAGTGGGCAGGGTAACGGCTACACCTTC

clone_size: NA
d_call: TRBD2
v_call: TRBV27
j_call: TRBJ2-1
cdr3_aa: CASSPAGGPVNEQFF
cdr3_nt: TGTGCCAGCAGTCCAGCGGGGGGGCCAGTAAATGAGCAGTTCTTC

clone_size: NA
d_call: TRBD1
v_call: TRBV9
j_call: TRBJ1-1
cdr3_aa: CASSVETGRFTEAFF
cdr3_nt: TGTGCCAGCAGCGTTGAGACAGGGAGGTTCACTGAAGCTTTCTTT

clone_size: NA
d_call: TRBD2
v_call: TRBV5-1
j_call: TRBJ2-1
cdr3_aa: CASSSPGLAGDEQFF
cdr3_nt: TGCGCCAGCAGCTCACCGGGACTAGCGGGTGATGAGCAGTTCTTC

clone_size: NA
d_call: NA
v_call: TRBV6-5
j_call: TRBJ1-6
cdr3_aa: CASRETHNSPLHF
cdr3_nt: TGTGCCAGCAGGGAGACGCATAATTCACCCCTCCACTTT

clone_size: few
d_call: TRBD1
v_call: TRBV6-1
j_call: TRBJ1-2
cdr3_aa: CASSEQGANYGYTF
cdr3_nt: TGTGCCAGCAGTGAACAGGGGGCTAACTATGGCTACACCTTC

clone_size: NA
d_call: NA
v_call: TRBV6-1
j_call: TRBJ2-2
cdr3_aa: CASGSPGVAGELFF
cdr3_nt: TGTGCCAGCGGATCGCCAGGGGTTGCCGGGGAGCTGTTTTTT

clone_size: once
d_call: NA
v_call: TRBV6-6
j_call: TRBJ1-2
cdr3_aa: CASSYSQQGYYGYTF
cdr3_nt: TGTGCCAGCAGTTACTCGCAACAGGGTTATTATGGCTACACCTTC

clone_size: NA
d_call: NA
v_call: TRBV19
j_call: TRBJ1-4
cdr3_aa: CASRGGDKLFF
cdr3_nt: TGTGCCAGTAGGGGGGGAGACAAACTGTTTTTT

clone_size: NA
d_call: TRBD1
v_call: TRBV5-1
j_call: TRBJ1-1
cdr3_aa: CASSLEGAWMNTEAFF
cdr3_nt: TGCGCCAGCAGCTTGGAGGGGGCATGGATGAACACTGAAGCTTTCTTT

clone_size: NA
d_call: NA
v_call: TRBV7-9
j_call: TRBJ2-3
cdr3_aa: CVSARTGTDTQYF
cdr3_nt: TGTGTTTCGGCGAGGACAGGCACAGATACGCAGTATTTT

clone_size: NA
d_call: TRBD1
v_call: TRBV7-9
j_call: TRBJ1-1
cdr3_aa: CASSRGTANTEAFF
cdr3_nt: TGTGCCAGCAGCCGGGGGACAGCGAACACTGAAGCTTTCTTT